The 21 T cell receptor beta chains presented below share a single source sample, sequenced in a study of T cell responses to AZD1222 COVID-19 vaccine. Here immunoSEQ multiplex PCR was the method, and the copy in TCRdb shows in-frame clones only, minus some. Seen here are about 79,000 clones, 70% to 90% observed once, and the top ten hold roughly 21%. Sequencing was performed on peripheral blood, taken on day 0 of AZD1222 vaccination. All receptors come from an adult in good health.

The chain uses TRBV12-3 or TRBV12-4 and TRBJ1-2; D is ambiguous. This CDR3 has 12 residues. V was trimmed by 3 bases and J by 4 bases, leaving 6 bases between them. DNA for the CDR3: TGTGCCAGCAGTTTCAGTTTCTATGGCTACACCTTC. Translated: CASSFSFYGYTF.

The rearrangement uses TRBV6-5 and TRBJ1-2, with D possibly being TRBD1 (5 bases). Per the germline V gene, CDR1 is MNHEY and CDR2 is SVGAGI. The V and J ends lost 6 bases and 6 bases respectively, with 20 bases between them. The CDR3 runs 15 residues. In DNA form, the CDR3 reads TGTGCCAGCAGAGGCCTCGACAGTGCTACGGATGGCTACACCTTC. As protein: CASRGLDSATDGYTF.

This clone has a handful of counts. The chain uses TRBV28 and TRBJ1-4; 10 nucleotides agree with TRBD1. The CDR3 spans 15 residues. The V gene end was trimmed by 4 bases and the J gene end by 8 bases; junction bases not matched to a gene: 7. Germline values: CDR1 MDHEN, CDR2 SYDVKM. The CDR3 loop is CASSSLDRGTEKLFF. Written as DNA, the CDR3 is TGTGCCAGCAGTTCACTGGACAGGGGGACGGAAAAACTGTTTTTT.

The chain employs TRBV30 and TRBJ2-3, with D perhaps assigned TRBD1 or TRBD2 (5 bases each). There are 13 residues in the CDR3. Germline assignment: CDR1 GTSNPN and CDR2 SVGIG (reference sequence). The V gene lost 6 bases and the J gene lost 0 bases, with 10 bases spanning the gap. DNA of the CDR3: TGTGCCTGCTCGAGGGGTAGCACAGATACGCAGTATTTT. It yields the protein CACSRGSTDTQYF. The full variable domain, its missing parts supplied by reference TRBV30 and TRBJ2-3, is SQTIHQWPATLVQPVGSPLSLECTVEGTSNPNLYWYRQAAGRGLQLLFYSVGIGQISSEVPQNLSASRPQDRQFILSSKKLLLSDSGFYLCACSRGSTDTQYFGPGTRLTVL.

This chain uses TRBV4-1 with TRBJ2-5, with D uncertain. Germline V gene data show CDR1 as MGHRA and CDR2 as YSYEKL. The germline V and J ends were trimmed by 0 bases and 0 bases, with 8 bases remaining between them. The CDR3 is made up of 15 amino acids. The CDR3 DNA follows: TGCGCCAGCAGCCAAGAGAAGGGTAACCAAGAGACCCAGTACTTC. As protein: CASSQEKGNQETQYF.

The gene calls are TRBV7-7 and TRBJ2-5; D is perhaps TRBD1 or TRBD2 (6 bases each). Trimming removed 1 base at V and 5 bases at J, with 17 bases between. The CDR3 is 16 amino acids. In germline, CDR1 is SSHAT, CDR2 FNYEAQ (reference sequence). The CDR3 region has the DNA TGTGCCAGCAGCTTAGGGGGGCGGGGAGCAGCGGAGACCCAGTACTTC. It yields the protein CASSLGGRGAAETQYF.

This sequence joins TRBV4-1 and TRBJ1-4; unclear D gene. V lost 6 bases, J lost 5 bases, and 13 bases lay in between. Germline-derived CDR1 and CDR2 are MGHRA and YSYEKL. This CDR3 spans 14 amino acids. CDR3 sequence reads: CASRLTISNEKLFF. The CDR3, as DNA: TGCGCCAGCAGACTGACCATCAGCAATGAAAAACTGTTTTTT.

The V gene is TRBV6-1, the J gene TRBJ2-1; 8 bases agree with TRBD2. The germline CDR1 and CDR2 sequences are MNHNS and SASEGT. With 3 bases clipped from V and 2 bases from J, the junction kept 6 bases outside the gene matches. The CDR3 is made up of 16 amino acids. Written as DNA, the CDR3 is TGTGCCAGCAGTGATTTAGCGGGATATCCCTACAATGAGCAGTTCTTC. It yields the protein CASSDLAGYPYNEQFF.

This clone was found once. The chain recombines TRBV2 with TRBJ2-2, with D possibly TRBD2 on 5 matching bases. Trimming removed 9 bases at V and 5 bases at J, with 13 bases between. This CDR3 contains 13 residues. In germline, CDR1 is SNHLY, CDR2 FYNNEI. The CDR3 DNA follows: TGTGCCAGTAGGACTGAAGCAACCGGGGAGCTGTTTTTT. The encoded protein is CASRTEATGELFF.

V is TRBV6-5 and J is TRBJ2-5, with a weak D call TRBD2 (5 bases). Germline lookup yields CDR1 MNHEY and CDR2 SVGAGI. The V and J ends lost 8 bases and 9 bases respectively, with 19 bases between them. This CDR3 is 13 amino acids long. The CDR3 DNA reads TGTGCCAGCTCTCAGACTGGGGAGAGGGCCCAGTACTTC. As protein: CASSQTGERAQYF.

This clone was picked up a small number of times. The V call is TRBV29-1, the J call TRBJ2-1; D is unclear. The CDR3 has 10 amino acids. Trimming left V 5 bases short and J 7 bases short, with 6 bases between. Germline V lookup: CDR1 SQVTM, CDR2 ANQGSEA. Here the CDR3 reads CSVFLNEQFF. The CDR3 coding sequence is TGCAGCGTTTTTTTGAATGAGCAGTTCTTC.

The CDR3 reads CASSIELTGTAYSYEQYF. In DNA form, the CDR3 reads TGTGCCAGTAGTATCGAATTGACTGGGACAGCTTACTCCTACGAGCAGTACTTC. V and J are TRBV19 and TRBJ2-7, with 7 bases identical to TRBD1. The V and J ends lost 3 bases and 0 bases, in that order; junction bases with no gene match: 14. This CDR3 is 18 amino acids long. Germline V gene lookup returns CDR1 LNHDA and CDR2 SQIVND (reference sequence).

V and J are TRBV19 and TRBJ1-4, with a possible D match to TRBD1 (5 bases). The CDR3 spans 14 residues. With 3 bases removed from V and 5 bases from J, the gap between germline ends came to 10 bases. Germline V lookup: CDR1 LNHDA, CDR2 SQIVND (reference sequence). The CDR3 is CASSIRQYNEKLFF. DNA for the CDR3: TGTGCCAGTAGTATCCGACAGTACAATGAAAAACTGTTTTTT.

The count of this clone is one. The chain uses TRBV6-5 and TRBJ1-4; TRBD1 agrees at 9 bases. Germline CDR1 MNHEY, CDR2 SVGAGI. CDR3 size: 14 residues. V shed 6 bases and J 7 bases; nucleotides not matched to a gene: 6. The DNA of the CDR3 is TGTGCCAGCAGGACTACAGGGGGCAGTGAAAAACTGTTTTTT. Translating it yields CASRTTGGSEKLFF.

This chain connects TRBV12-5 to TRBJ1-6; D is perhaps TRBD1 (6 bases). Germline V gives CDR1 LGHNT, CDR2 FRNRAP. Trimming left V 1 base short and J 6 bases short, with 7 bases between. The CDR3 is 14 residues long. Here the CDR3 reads CASGLAGVNSPLHF. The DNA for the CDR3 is TGTGCTAGTGGTTTGGCAGGGGTTAATTCACCCCTCCACTTT.

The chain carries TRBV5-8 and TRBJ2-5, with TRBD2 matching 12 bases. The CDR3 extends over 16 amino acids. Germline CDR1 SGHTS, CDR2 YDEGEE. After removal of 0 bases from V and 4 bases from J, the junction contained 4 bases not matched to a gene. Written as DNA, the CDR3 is TGTGCCAGCAGCTTGGGACTAGCGGGGGCGGCAGAGACCCAGTACTTC. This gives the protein CASSLGLAGAAETQYF.

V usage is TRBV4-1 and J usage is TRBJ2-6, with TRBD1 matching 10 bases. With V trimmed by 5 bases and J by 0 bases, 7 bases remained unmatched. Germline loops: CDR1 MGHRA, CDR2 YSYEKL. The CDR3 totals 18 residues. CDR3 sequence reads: CASSAPGQGLSGANVLTF. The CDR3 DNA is TGCGCCAGCAGCGCCCCGGGACAGGGGCTCTCTGGGGCCAACGTCCTGACTTTC.

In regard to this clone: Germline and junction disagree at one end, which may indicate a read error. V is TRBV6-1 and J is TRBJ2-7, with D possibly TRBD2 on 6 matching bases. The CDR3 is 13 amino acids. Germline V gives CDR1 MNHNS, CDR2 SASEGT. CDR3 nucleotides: TGTGCCAGCAGGGAAGGAGGGCTGCACGAGCAGTACTTC. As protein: CASREGGLHEQYF.

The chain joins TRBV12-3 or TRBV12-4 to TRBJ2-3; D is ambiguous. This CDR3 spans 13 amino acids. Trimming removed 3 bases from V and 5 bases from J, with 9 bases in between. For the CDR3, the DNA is TGTGCCAGCAGTTTTTCCACGGGAGATACGCAGTATTTT. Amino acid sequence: CASSFSTGDTQYF.

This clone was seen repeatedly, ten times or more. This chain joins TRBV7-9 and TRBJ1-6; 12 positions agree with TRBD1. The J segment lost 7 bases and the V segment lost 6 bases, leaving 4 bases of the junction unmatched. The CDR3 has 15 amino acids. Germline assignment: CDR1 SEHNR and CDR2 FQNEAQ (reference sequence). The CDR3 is CASRPGTGGNSPLHF. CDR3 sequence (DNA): TGTGCCAGCAGACCCGGGACAGGGGGCAATTCACCCCTCCACTTT.

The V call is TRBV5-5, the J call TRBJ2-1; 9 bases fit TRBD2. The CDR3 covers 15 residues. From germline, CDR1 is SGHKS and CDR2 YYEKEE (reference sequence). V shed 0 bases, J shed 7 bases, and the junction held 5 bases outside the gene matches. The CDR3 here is CASSLVLTSGNEQFF. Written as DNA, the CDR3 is TGTGCCAGCAGCTTGGTTTTGACTAGCGGTAATGAGCAGTTCTTC.